This T cell receptor beta chain is from a study of shared clonotypes between healthy human individuals. As for this clone: Its antigen is currently unknown. This sample includes further DNA sequences coding for the same CDR3.

V was cut by 2 bases and J by 3 bases, with 6 bases left in between. The CDR3 is 12 amino acids. Germline V lookup: CDR1 SGHDT, CDR2 YYEEEE. The study's findings and limits: Limitation of the genetic and exposure-history diversity represented came from the few donors. A few donors had around 5% of their naive CD4 clonotypes in common.

CD45RO negativity and positive selection for CCR7 defined naive CD8 cells, a population that excluded terminally differentiated effector memory CD45RA+ cells. Genomic DNA belonging to each subset was distributed in equal measure over several immunoSEQ plates. For sorted subsets, approximately 0.2 ug DNA per replicate equaled 33,000 or so T cell genomes. Sequenced by immunoSEQ multiplex PCR; TCRdb stores in-frame clones only, minus some. The data hold hundreds of thousands of clones, with 90% to 95% observed a single time. The sequenced sample consisted of naive CD8+ T cells sorted from blood. The source of this sequence is a woman in her 30s in good health. The chain uses TRBV5-6 and TRBJ2-7; a weak D match, TRBD2 (5 bases). CDR3 amino acids: CASSFSGYEQYF. The CDR3 DNA is TGTGCCAGCAGCTTCAGCGGCTACGAGCAGTACTTC.